This T cell receptor beta chain was profiled in a study of spatial heterogeneity in lung cancer. As for the study in general: The donors, more than 55 patients with untreated early-stage non-small cell lung cancer, provided the samples.

The CDR3 is 15 residues long. CDR1 SGHDT and CDR2 YYEEEE come from the germline V gene. Trimming removed 3 bases from V and 4 bases from J, with 17 bases in between. Time point in this sample: blood at routine non-recurrence follow-up after resection. Extraction of whole RNA from tumor, nontumor lung or frozen PBMC preceded unsorted sequencing. Findings and limits, study-wide: Whereas they appeared in blood less at follow-up, ubiquitous expanded tumor TCRs appeared there more at resection.

On this clonotype itself: Its antigen is currently unknown.

From the 5' RACE reads, TCRdb called clonotypes with MiXCR, one entry per CDR3 protein. The sample yields tens of thousands of distinct CDR3 sequences, 10% to 15% seen once. The specimen was PBMCs, collected at follow-up. This chain connects TRBV5-6 to TRBJ2-7; perhaps TRBD2 as D (5 bases). The origin of this receptor is a male donor with early-stage non-small cell lung cancer. In DNA, the CDR3 is TGTGCCAGCAGCTACTACGGACTCCTTAATTACGAGCAGTACTTC. Its protein product is CASSYYGLLNYEQYF.